This T cell receptor beta chain was observed in a study of shared clonotypes between healthy human individuals. Study-level background: The plates for each donor numbered three CD4 naive, three CD4 memory, two CD8 naive and one CD8 memory.

Trimming cost V 10 bases and J 15 bases, with 19 bases left between them. Germline CDR1 is MGHRA and CDR2 is YSYEKL. The length of the CDR3 is 11 residues. Researchers partitioned CD4+ cells into CD45RA+ naive and CD45RA-negative memory subsets. Remarks on this clone: Antigen: not known.

Study outcomes and limitations: Clonotypes that were shared across a handful of donors made up approximately 5% of naive CD4 clonotypes. Against clonotypes common to all four donors, non-shared ones had lower generation probabilities.

Clones were sequenced by immunoSEQ multiplex PCR, and TCRdb holds only the in-frame ones, with some missing. This sample has 2,500,000 or so clones, with over 85% found just once. The chain joins TRBV4-1 to TRBJ2-1, with a tentative D call TRBD2 (5 bases). The specimen was naive CD4+ T cells sorted from blood. Subset defined: CD45RA+ positively selected. The clonotype was recovered from a man aged 18 to 29 in good health. The CDR3 DNA sequence: TGCGCCACCGGGAACGCCCGTGCGCCGTTCTTC. Protein: CATGNARAPFF.